Shown below are 15 T cell receptor beta chains from a single sample sequenced in a study of CD8+CD57+ T cells in acquired aplastic anemia. Both TCR beta VDJ combination and CDR3 sequence profiling were carried out. Genomic DNA was the template for this profiling. MiXCR was run by TCRdb on the reads, yielding one entry per CDR3 protein. The table has 190,000 or so distinct CDR3 sequences, less than 60% seen once. It was patients with CD8+CD57+ cell expansion by flow cytometry who were chosen for sequencing. The material sequenced was sorted CD4+, CD8+, or CD8+CD57+ T cells (not recorded which) from PBMCs. These receptors all stem from a human donor with aplastic anemia.

This clonotype showed up many times. The rearrangement joins TRBV2 to TRBJ2-2; a possible D gene is TRBD2 (5 bases). CDR1 and CDR2 (germline): SNHLY, FYNNEI. The CDR3 is 15 amino acids. V lost 4 bases, J lost 1 base, and 10 bases lay in between. CDR3 amino acids: CASSGPGLNTGELFF. Written as DNA, the CDR3 is TGTGCCAGCAGTGGTCCGGGGTTGAACACCGGGGAGCTGTTTTTT.

The V gene is TRBV12-3 or TRBV12-4, the J gene TRBJ2-7; TRBD2 aligns across 13 bases. CDR3 length: 20 amino acids. The ends lost 5 bases at V and 4 bases at J; junction bases unmatched: 20. The CDR3: CASSRISPPLAGGPGYEQYF. The CDR3 DNA follows: TGTGCCAGCAGTCGTATATCCCCCCCACTAGCGGGAGGGCCCGGATACGAGCAGTACTTC.

V and J are TRBV7-3 and TRBJ2-7; 7 nucleotides line up with TRBD1. The ends lost 5 bases at V and 3 bases at J; junction bases unmatched: 13. From germline, CDR1 is SGHTA and CDR2 FQGTGA. The CDR3 spans 16 residues. The CDR3 here is CASSLNLGTVLYEQYF. CDR3 nucleotides: TGTGCCAGCAGCCTCAACCTAGGGACAGTCCTCTACGAGCAGTACTTC.

This clonotype was recorded only once. The chain combines TRBV29-1 with TRBJ1-2; weak D call: TRBD1 (5 bases). CDR3 length: 14 residues. V was pared by 6 bases and J by 4 bases, with 18 bases between. Germline V gives CDR1 SQVTM, CDR2 ANQGSEA. The DNA of the CDR3 is TGCAGCGTGAGTCCCACAGGAGATCCCTATGGCTACACCTTC. It yields the protein CSVSPTGDPYGYTF.

The chain recombines TRBV5-1 with TRBJ2-3, with 8 bases fitting TRBD2. Germline V gene lookup returns CDR1 SGHRS and CDR2 YFSETQ. The CDR3 is 14 residues long. The J segment lost 4 bases and the V segment lost 4 bases, leaving 5 bases of the junction unmatched. The CDR3 sequence is CASSPGLGADTQYF. CDR3 nucleotides: TGCGCCAGCAGCCCGGGACTAGGTGCAGATACGCAGTATTTT.

The chain has TRBV20-1 and TRBJ2-5; 8 bases line up with TRBD2. The tail of the sequence fits TRBJ2-7 better, so the J call may be wrong. The CDR3 has 14 residues. Per germline, CDR1 DFQATT and CDR2 SNEGSKA (reference sequence). The chain's CDR3 is CSALTSAVSYEQYF. The CDR3 DNA sequence: TGCAGTGCCCTGACTAGCGCAGTCTCCTACGAGCAGTACTTC.

This clonotype was recorded at least ten times. In DNA, the CDR3 is TGTGCCAGTAGTATCGGGGGGGGCACTGAAGCTTTCTTT. Encoded protein: CASSIGGGTEAFF. The V call is TRBV19, the J call TRBJ1-1, with D tentatively TRBD1 (5 bases). CDR3 length equals 13 residues. The germline V gene encodes CDR1 LNHDA and CDR2 SQIVND (reference sequence). Deletions cut 3 bases from V and 4 bases from J, with 9 bases between.

This clonotype was seen many times. The V and J genes are TRBV5-1 and TRBJ2-2; unclear D gene. Germline CDR1 and CDR2: SGHRS and YFSETQ. The CDR3 is made up of 14 amino acids. V was clipped by 4 bases and J by 2 bases, with 9 bases between them. CDR3 amino acids: CASSLPVNTGELFF. CDR3 coding DNA: TGCGCCAGCAGCCTTCCCGTTAACACCGGGGAGCTGTTTTTT.

The genes are TRBV29-1 and TRBJ2-3, with a possible D match to TRBD2 (7 bases). V lost 4 bases and J 5 bases, leaving 22 bases between the germline ends. The V gene's germline CDR1 is SQVTM and CDR2 ANQGSEA. The CDR3 has 16 amino acids. The DNA for the CDR3 is TGCAGCGTTGGTCGAGGGGGAGGGCCCAGGGTAGATACGCAGTATTTT. It specifies CSVGRGGGPRVDTQYF.

V usage is TRBV15 and J usage is TRBJ2-2, with D tentatively TRBD1 (6 bases). Trimming took off 8 bases at V and 4 bases at J, with 17 bases between the two ends. The CDR3 consists of 15 residues. The germline V gene encodes CDR1 LNHNV and CDR2 YYDKDF (reference sequence). In nucleotides, the CDR3 is TGTGCCACCTTCCCCTGGGGACAACCCACCGGGGAGCTGTTTTTT. Protein product: CATFPWGQPTGELFF.

The V gene is TRBV27, the J gene TRBJ2-7; weak D call: TRBD2 (7 bases). Trimming removed 6 bases from V and 4 bases from J, with 16 bases in between. CDR3 size: 14 residues. Germline V gives CDR1 MNHEY, CDR2 SMNVEV (reference sequence). This CDR3 is CASRYRGAEYEQYF. In nucleotides, the CDR3 is TGTGCCAGCAGGTATCGGGGGGCGGAGTACGAGCAGTACTTC.

This clonotype was seen at least ten times. The chain is built from TRBV20-1 and TRBJ2-7, with 8 bases lining up with TRBD2. Trimming took 6 bases from V and 5 from J; bases not matched to a gene: 9. The CDR3 runs to 13 residues. CDR1 DFQATT and CDR2 SNEGSKA come from the germline V gene (reference sequence). As DNA, the CDR3 is TGCAGTGCGACCGGGACTAGTAACCACGAGCAGTACTTC. Translated: CSATGTSNHEQYF.

The chain joins TRBV27 to TRBJ2-1, with TRBD2 matching over 10 bases. V lost 6 bases, J lost 2 bases, and 10 bases stayed unmatched. CDR3 length: 17 residues. Germline V CDR1 and CDR2: MNHEY, SMNVEV (reference sequence). CDR3 nucleotide sequence: TGTGCCAGCAGCGCCCGATTGGGACTAGCGACCTACAATGAGCAGTTCTTC. This sequence encodes CASSARLGLATYNEQFF.

V usage is TRBV20-1 and J usage is TRBJ2-1, with 12 positions matching TRBD2. The CDR3 is made up of 14 amino acids. Trimming took 7 bases from V and 5 from J; bases not matched to a gene: 6. Germline V gene data show CDR1 as DFQATT and CDR2 as SNEGSKA (reference sequence). This CDR3 is CSVSSGRAHNEQFF. The CDR3 bases are TGCAGTGTTTCTAGCGGGAGGGCCCACAATGAGCAGTTCTTC.

The J gene is TRBJ1-6, the V gene TRBV7-8; 9 bases line up with TRBD1. The CDR3 has 13 residues. V lost 4 bases to trimming and J lost 10 bases; unmatched junction nucleotides: 2. Looked up from germline, CDR1 is SGHVS and CDR2 is FQNEAQ. The CDR3 is CASSSDRGSPLHF. CDR3 in DNA: TGTGCCAGCAGCTCGGACAGGGGATCACCCCTCCACTTT.